Shown below are 26 T cell receptor beta chains from a single sample sequenced in a study of blood T cells in healthy people across ages. Primed by a sample-barcoded 5' primer and a J-beta primer mix, a second PCR proceeded for 7 to 11 cycles. TCRdb called the 5' RACE reads again in MiXCR, with one record for every CDR3 protein. The sample consists of 800,000 or so distinct CDR3 sequences, approximately 25% of them appearing once. These records were also assigned to another study, of T cells of mothers and their children.

Sequenced sample: blood. These receptors all stem from a boy aged 10-17 years in good health.

The count of this clonotype is one. DNA of the CDR3: TGTGCCAGCAGCTTAACTAGTGAAAACATTCAGTACTTC. This gives the protein CASSLTSENIQYF. The chain uses TRBV7-9 and TRBJ2-4; a possible D gene is TRBD2 (5 bases). Trimming removed 2 bases from V and 5 bases from J, with 7 bases in between. The CDR3 consists of 13 residues. The germline CDR1 and CDR2 sequences are SEHNR and FQNEAQ (reference sequence).

V is TRBV20-1 and J is TRBJ1-5, with 7 bases matching TRBD1. CDR1 DFQATT and CDR2 SNEGSKA come from the germline V gene (reference sequence). This CDR3 is 14 amino acids long. Trimming cost V 6 bases and J 2 bases; bases outside gene matches: 7. As DNA, the CDR3 is TGCAGTGCAATGGCAGGGGGGGGCAATCAGCCCCAGCATTTT. Translating gives CSAMAGGGNQPQHF.

This clonotype was counted a few times. The gene calls are TRBV28 and TRBJ1-4, with unresolved D. The CDR3 is made up of 16 amino acids. Germline V gene data show CDR1 as MDHEN and CDR2 as SYDVKM. V lost 6 bases to trimming and J lost 2 bases, with 16 bases between them. The CDR3 nucleotides are TGTGCCAGCAGCACCGCCGGGCACCTCACTAATGAAAAACTGTTTTTT. Encoded protein: CASSTAGHLTNEKLFF. The variable domain in full, completed from reference TRBV28 and TRBJ1-4, reads DVKVTQSSRYLVKRTGEKVFLECVQDMDHENMFWYRQDPGLGLRLIYFSYDVKMKEKGDIPEGYSVSREKKERFSLILESASTNQTSMYLCASSTAGHLTNEKLFFGSGTQLSVL.

This chain uses TRBV20-1 with TRBJ1-2; no clear D gene. V lost 2 bases and J 2 bases, leaving 12 bases between the germline ends. CDR1 DFQATT and CDR2 SNEGSKA come from the germline V gene (reference sequence). The CDR3 length is 14 residues. In DNA, the CDR3 is TGCAGTGCTAGATGGGGAGGCGGCAACTATGGCTACACCTTC. Protein: CSARWGGGNYGYTF.

This clonotype was counted many times. This chain uses TRBV28 with TRBJ2-6, with D maybe TRBD1 (5 bases). The CDR3 is 17 residues long. Trimming took 2 bases from V and 0 from J, leaving 11 bases between them. Germline V gene lookup returns CDR1 MDHEN and CDR2 SYDVKM. The CDR3 protein is CASSLLRTISGANVLTF. The CDR3 DNA sequence: TGTGCCAGCAGTTTACTCCGGACAATCTCTGGGGCCAACGTCCTGACTTTC.

The chain is built from TRBV19 and TRBJ1-5; a weak D match, TRBD1 (5 bases). The CDR3 has 15 amino acids. The germline V and J ends were trimmed by 1 base and 5 bases, with 12 bases remaining between them. Germline CDR1 and CDR2: LNHDA and SQIVND (reference sequence). The CDR3 DNA reads as TGTGCCAGTAGTATAGGCTGGGGGACGGATCAGCCCCAGCATTTT. This translates into CASSIGWGTDQPQHF.

The V call is TRBV11-2, the J call TRBJ2-7; D uncertain. Trimming removed 2 bases at V and 3 bases at J, with 11 bases between. Germline CDR1 reads SGHAT; CDR2 reads FQNNGV. This CDR3 comprises 14 residues. The CDR3 bases are TGTGCCAGCAGCTTATATGGAGTCGGCTACGAGCAGTACTTC. Translation: CASSLYGVGYEQYF.

This rearrangement joins TRBV12-3 or TRBV12-4 to TRBJ1-1, with D tentatively TRBD1 (5 bases). This CDR3 has 16 amino acids. V gave up 8 bases and J gave up 1 base, with 20 bases separating them. In DNA, the CDR3 is TGTGCCAGCCGGATAGGGGAGGCGGGAACGAACACTGAAGCTTTCTTT. Translating gives CASRIGEAGTNTEAFF.

CDR3 in DNA: TGTGCCAGCAGCTCGACCCTCGGGCAGCGGGAGGTCAATGAGCAGTTCTTC. Protein product: CASSSTLGQREVNEQFF. The chain carries TRBV7-9 and TRBJ2-1; 9 bases are shared with TRBD2. This CDR3 spans 17 amino acids. V shed 4 bases and J 6 bases; nucleotides not matched to a gene: 13. Germline V lookup: CDR1 SEHNR, CDR2 FQNEAQ (reference sequence).

Only a few counts were recorded for this clonotype. J is TRBJ1-2 and V is TRBV20-1; 7 nucleotides line up with TRBD1. Germline V lookup: CDR1 DFQATT, CDR2 SNEGSKA (reference sequence). The CDR3 is 13 residues long. V was clipped by 4 bases and J by 0 bases; unmatched bases: 2. The CDR3 DNA follows: TGCAGTGCTACAGGGGGAGCTAACTATGGCTACACCTTC. Residues: CSATGGANYGYTF.

The sample holds a few counts of this clonotype. The V call is TRBV29-1, the J call TRBJ2-7; 11 bases are a match to TRBD1. CDR1 SQVTM and CDR2 ANQGSEA come from the germline V gene. This CDR3 contains 13 residues. V lost 7 bases, J lost 4 bases, and 6 bases stayed unmatched. The CDR3 bases are TGCAGCGCTAGGACAGGGGGCAGGTACGAGCAGTACTTC. This sequence encodes CSARTGGRYEQYF.

This clonotype has a handful of counts. V is TRBV4-3 and J is TRBJ2-3; either TRBD1 or TRBD2 may fit D (6 bases each). Trimming removed 1 base from V and 3 bases from J, with 11 bases in between. The CDR3 runs to 15 residues. Germline loops: CDR1 LGHNA, CDR2 YSLEER. The CDR3 region has the DNA TGCGCCAGCAGCCAAGGGTGGGGGGCAACAGATACGCAGTATTTT. The encoded protein is CASSQGWGATDTQYF.

This clonotype has just a few counts. The V and J genes are TRBV12-3 or TRBV12-4 and TRBJ1-1; no clear D gene. The V end lost 3 bases, the J end lost 1 base, and 3 bases lay between the germline ends. The CDR3 extends over 12 amino acids. CDR3 protein: CASSFTNTEAFF. In DNA, the CDR3 is TGTGCCAGCAGTTTCACGAACACTGAAGCTTTCTTT.

The chain joins TRBV20-1 to TRBJ2-4; 8 nucleotides agree with TRBD2. The CDR3 spans 19 residues. The germline CDR1 and CDR2 sequences are DFQATT and SNEGSKA (reference sequence). The trim removed 3 bases at V and 0 bases at J, leaving 16 bases unmatched. CDR3 sequence: CSASGFWLGSGGAKNIQYF. The CDR3 DNA sequence: TGCAGTGCTAGCGGGTTTTGGTTGGGAAGCGGGGGAGCCAAAAACATTCAGTACTTC.

This clonotype appeared a few times. This sequence joins TRBV5-1 and TRBJ2-5; 11 bases are a match to TRBD2. Germline V gene sequence: CDR1 SGHRS, CDR2 YFSETQ. The CDR3 has 16 amino acids. V gave up 2 bases and J gave up 4 bases; unmatched junction bases: 7. The DNA of the CDR3 is TGCGCCAGCAGCTTCGACCCCGGGACTAGCGGAGAGACCCAGTACTTC. Protein: CASSFDPGTSGETQYF.

This clonotype showed up many times. The chain has TRBV10-3 and TRBJ2-3, with a weak D call TRBD2 (6 bases). V lost 2 bases and J 2 bases, leaving 11 bases between the germline ends. Germline CDR1 and CDR2: ENHRY and SYGVKD. The CDR3 totals 15 residues. CDR3 amino acids: CAISEDGGHTDTQYF. The CDR3 coding sequence is TGTGCCATCAGTGAGGACGGGGGTCACACAGATACGCAGTATTTT.

This clonotype was recorded a few times. This chain links TRBV7-9 with TRBJ1-4; D gene uncertain. Germline V gene sequence: CDR1 SEHNR, CDR2 FQNEAQ (reference sequence). The V and J ends lost 1 base and 7 bases respectively, with 19 bases between them. This CDR3 contains 17 residues. CDR3 sequence (DNA): TGTGCCAGCAGCTTAGTTGATAGGACCCTCCGGGGTGAAAAACTGTTTTTT. Protein sequence: CASSLVDRTLRGEKLFF.

The chain has TRBV4-1 and TRBJ2-5; 9 bases are shared with TRBD2. Germline V gives CDR1 MGHRA, CDR2 YSYEKL. Trimming cost V 2 bases and J 1 base; bases outside gene matches: 2. CDR3 length: 15 amino acids. CDR3 nucleotides: TGCGCCAGCAGCCAAACTAGCGGGCCCCAAGAGACCCAGTACTTC. It codes for CASSQTSGPQETQYF.

This rearrangement joins TRBV10-3 to TRBJ2-5; 7 bases fit TRBD2. Germline-derived CDR1 and CDR2 are ENHRY and SYGVKD. The ends lost 1 base at V and 5 bases at J; junction bases unmatched: 13. There are 17 residues in the CDR3. The CDR3, as DNA: TGTGCCATCAGTGAGTTGGGACTGGCGGGAGACGGGGAGACCCAGTACTTC. Translating gives CAISELGLAGDGETQYF.

This clonotype was recorded a few times. The rearrangement joins TRBV5-1 to TRBJ1-6; no clear D. Germline V CDR1 and CDR2: SGHRS, YFSETQ. This CDR3 comprises 14 residues. The V gene lost 0 bases and the J gene lost 9 bases, with 10 bases spanning the gap. This CDR3 is CASSLVRGLSPLHF. CDR3 in DNA: TGCGCCAGCAGCTTGGTCAGAGGTCTTTCACCCCTCCACTTT. Full variable domain (rest looked up from reference TRBV5-1 and TRBJ1-6): KAGVTQTPRYLIKTRGQQVTLSCSPISGHRSVSWYQQTPGQGLQFLFEYFSETQRNKGNFPGRFSGRQFSNSRSEMNVSTLELGDSALYLCASSLVRGLSPLHFGNGTRLTVT.

This chain uses TRBV14 with TRBJ2-1; a weak D match, TRBD1 (6 bases). CDR3 length equals 15 residues. The V and J ends lost 3 bases and 9 bases respectively, with 18 bases between them. Germline V gene lookup returns CDR1 SGHDN and CDR2 FVKESK. The CDR3 DNA is TGTGCCAGCAGCCAGATGCCAGGGACATTGGGTGAGCAGTTCTTC. This translates into CASSQMPGTLGEQFF. Full variable domain (outside the CDR3, taken from reference TRBV14 and TRBJ2-1): EAGVTQFPSHSVIEKGQTVTLRCDPISGHDNLYWYRRVMGKEIKFLLHFVKESKQDESGMPNNRFLAERTGGTYSTLKVQPAELEDSGVYFCASSQMPGTLGEQFFGPGTRLTVL.

The CDR3 nucleotides are TGCAGTGCTGAAAATAGACAGGGGGTCTACGAGCAGTACTTC. Translation: CSAENRQGVYEQYF. The chain couples TRBV20-1 to TRBJ2-7; 9 bases map to TRBD1. Losses at the gene ends were 5 bases for V and 3 bases for J; bases not matched to a gene: 8. This CDR3 spans 14 amino acids. Per the germline V gene, CDR1 is DFQATT and CDR2 is SNEGSKA (reference sequence).

The chain's CDR3 is CASRRRAGLETQYF. The CDR3 coding sequence is TGTGCCAGCAGGAGACGGGCAGGGCTAGAGACCCAGTACTTC. The rearrangement links TRBV6-6 to TRBJ2-5, with a weak D call TRBD1 (5 bases). There are 14 residues in the CDR3. V gave up 6 bases and J gave up 4 bases, with 15 bases separating them. CDR1 MNHNY and CDR2 SVGAGI come from the germline V gene (reference sequence).

The chain recombines TRBV6-2 or TRBV6-3 with TRBJ2-7; unclear D gene. CDR3 length equals 16 residues. Germline CDR1 reads MNHEY; CDR2 reads SVGEGT. V lost 2 bases and J 0 bases, leaving 14 bases between the germline ends. This CDR3 reads CASSYRDTGFSYEQYF. CDR3 nucleotides: TGTGCCAGCAGTTACCGAGACACTGGATTCTCCTACGAGCAGTACTTC.

This chain uses TRBV28 with TRBJ1-1; D ambiguous. V was shortened by 2 bases and J by 4 bases, with 11 bases between the two germline ends. The CDR3 is made up of 14 amino acids. In germline, CDR1 is MDHEN, CDR2 SYDVKM. Here the CDR3 DNA reads TGTGCCAGCAGTTTAGCGGGCTACGGCACTGAAGCTTTCTTT. Translating it yields CASSLAGYGTEAFF.

This clonotype was seen only a few times. The chain joins TRBV6-1 to TRBJ2-6, with unresolved D. Germline CDR1 reads MNHNS; CDR2 reads SASEGT. With 6 bases removed from V and 0 bases from J, the gap between germline ends came to 18 bases. CDR3 length: 18 amino acids. The CDR3 sequence is CASRLVRVDFSGANVLTF. CDR3 in DNA: TGTGCCAGCAGGCTCGTAAGGGTTGACTTCTCTGGGGCCAACGTCCTGACTTTC.